The 17 T cell receptor beta chains listed next were all sequenced from one sample in a study of T cell responses to AZD1222 COVID-19 vaccine. Method: immunoSEQ multiplex PCR; TCRdb's copy keeps in-frame clones and lacks some. The sample includes about 150,000 clones, around 91% of them seen just once. Material: peripheral blood, obtained on day 0 of AZD1222 vaccination. The receptors come from an adult in good health.

V gene TRBV7-9 combines with J gene TRBJ2-5; 10 bases are a match to TRBD2. CDR3 length equals 16 residues. In germline, CDR1 is SEHNR, CDR2 FQNEAQ (reference sequence). The trim removed 5 bases at V and 3 bases at J, leaving 9 bases unmatched. CDR3 in DNA: TGTGCCAGCAGCCTTTGGGTAGCGGGAGGAGAAGAGACCCAGTACTTC. This codes for CASSLWVAGGEETQYF.

The rearrangement links TRBV9 to TRBJ1-4; D remains ambiguous. Germline assignment: CDR1 SGDLS and CDR2 YYNGEE. V was shortened by 3 bases and J by 5 bases, with 5 bases between the two germline ends. The CDR3 extends over 12 amino acids. CDR3 amino acids: CASSAGNEKLFF. Here the CDR3 DNA reads TGTGCCAGCAGCGCCGGAAATGAAAAACTGTTTTTT.

The V call is TRBV3-1 (or the pseudogene TRBV3-2), the J call TRBJ2-3; 8 bases agree with TRBD2. Trimming at V came to 2 bases and at J to 2 bases, leaving 6 bases not matched to a gene. Germline V gives CDR1 LGHDT, CDR2 YNNKEL (reference sequence). This CDR3 is built from 16 residues. The CDR3 region is CASSQILAVNTDTQYF. Here the CDR3 DNA reads TGTGCCAGCAGCCAAATACTAGCGGTAAACACAGATACGCAGTATTTT.

The chain couples TRBV24-1 to TRBJ2-2; the match to TRBD2 covers 7 bases. CDR3 size: 16 residues. Germline assignment: CDR1 KGHDR and CDR2 SFDVKD. Unmatched junction bases numbered 5, after V lost 5 bases and J lost 0 bases. The CDR3 sequence is CATSASGIPNTGELFF. The CDR3 nucleotides read TGTGCCACCAGTGCGAGCGGGATCCCGAACACCGGGGAGCTGTTTTTT.

The chain links TRBV7-9 to TRBJ2-2; D is unresolved. The CDR3 spans 12 residues. Germline CDR1 reads SEHNR; CDR2 reads FQNEAQ (reference sequence). V shed 2 bases and J shed 7 bases, with 5 bases lying between them. DNA for the CDR3: TGTGCCAGCAGCTTATTAGGCGGGGAGCTGTTTTTT. This sequence encodes CASSLLGGELFF.

The chain joins TRBV11-2 to TRBJ2-1; TRBD2 matches 7 bases. This CDR3 is 13 amino acids long. V trimming: 3 bases; J trimming: 9 bases; junction bases outside the gene matches: 5. CDR1 SGHAT and CDR2 FQNNGV come from the germline V gene. DNA for the CDR3: TGTGCCAGCAGCTTGGGAGGGTCGGGTGAGCAGTTCTTC. Translated: CASSLGGSGEQFF.

The chain recombines TRBV5-1 with TRBJ2-5, with TRBD2 matching 8 bases. From germline, CDR1 is SGHRS and CDR2 YFSETQ. The CDR3 spans 15 residues. V lost 3 bases and J lost 2; bases outside the gene matches: 6. The CDR3 DNA sequence: TGCGCCAGCAGCTCAAGGGCGGGGGGACAAGAGACCCAGTACTTC. This sequence encodes CASSSRAGGQETQYF.

The J gene is TRBJ1-6, the V gene TRBV15, with 10 positions matching TRBD1. The CDR3 length is 15 residues. V shed 6 bases and J 8 bases; nucleotides not matched to a gene: 7. In germline, CDR1 is LNHNV, CDR2 YYDKDF (reference sequence). DNA for the CDR3: TGTGCCACCAGGGAGTGGGGGACAGGGGATTCACCCCTCCACTTT. As protein: CATREWGTGDSPLHF.

The chain links TRBV7-3 to TRBJ1-1, with a possible D match to TRBD1 (5 bases). Trimming took off 2 bases at V and 1 base at J, with 8 bases between the two ends. Germline V gene data show CDR1 as SGHTA and CDR2 as FQGTGA. This CDR3 region has 14 residues. CDR3 nucleotides: TGTGCCAGCAGCTTAGGGGGTTCGAACACTGAAGCTTTCTTT. Encoded protein: CASSLGGSNTEAFF. Based on the CDR3 plus reference TRBV7-3 and TRBJ1-1, the full variable domain is GAGVSQTPSNKVTEKGKYVELRCDPISGHTALYWYRQSLGQGPEFLIYFQGTGAADDSGLPNDRFFAVRPEGSVSTLKIQRTERGDSAVYLCASSLGGSNTEAFFGQGTRLTVV.

The chain uses TRBV6-1 and TRBJ2-4; 8 bases are a match to TRBD2. This CDR3 comprises 17 residues. Germline CDR1 reads MNHNS; CDR2 reads SASEGT. V shed 2 bases, J shed 8 bases, and the junction held 14 bases outside the gene matches. The DNA for the CDR3 is TGTGCCAGCAGTGAATTCCTCACGGGTAGCGGGATAGACATTCAGTACTTC. Translating gives CASSEFLTGSGIDIQYF.

The CDR3 DNA reads as TGTGCCAGCAAAAAAGTGCAGACTCGGAATTCACCCCTCCACTTT. Translated: CASKKVQTRNSPLHF. V and J are TRBV5-6 and TRBJ1-6; D uncertain. The length of the CDR3 is 15 residues. The V end lost 6 bases, the J end lost 7 bases, and 17 bases lay between the germline ends. Germline CDR1 and CDR2: SGHDT and YYEEEE.

In this sample, this clone turned up once. V and J are TRBV15 and TRBJ2-7; the D gene is possibly TRBD2 (5 bases). Germline assignment: CDR1 LNHNV and CDR2 YYDKDF (reference sequence). The V end was cut by 1 base, the J end by 3 bases, with 13 bases between. This CDR3 has 15 amino acids. CDR3 residues: CATSRGRGGGYEQYF. The CDR3 nucleotides are TGTGCCACCAGCAGAGGACGCGGCGGAGGCTACGAGCAGTACTTC.

This chain joins TRBV27 and TRBJ2-7; D unclear. This CDR3 contains 16 residues. Germline CDR1 is MNHEY and CDR2 is SMNVEV (reference sequence). V was pared by 11 bases and J by 2 bases, with 25 bases between. The CDR3 is CAQQDRVWVLPYEQYF. CDR3 nucleotide sequence: TGTGCCCAACAAGATAGAGTGTGGGTCCTACCCTACGAGCAGTACTTC.

V gene TRBV6-2 or TRBV6-3 combines with J gene TRBJ2-1; possibly TRBD1 for D (6 bases). Germline V gene sequence: CDR1 MNHEY, CDR2 SVGEGT. The ends were cut back, 0 bases at V and 6 bases at J, with 18 bases in the middle. CDR3 length equals 17 residues. The CDR3 DNA reads TGTGCCAGCAGTTACTCGAGTCGGCAGGGGATGGGCAATGAGCAGTTCTTC. Translation: CASSYSSRQGMGNEQFF.

V usage is TRBV6-5 and J usage is TRBJ2-5; possibly TRBD1 for D (5 bases). The ends were cut back, 6 bases at V and 1 base at J, with 12 bases in the middle. The CDR3 sequence is 14 residues long. Germline values: CDR1 MNHEY, CDR2 SVGAGI. CDR3: CASRFQGSQETQYF. CDR3 coding DNA: TGTGCCAGCAGATTCCAGGGATCCCAAGAGACCCAGTACTTC.

The chain recombines TRBV6-5 with TRBJ2-1; 8 nucleotides line up with TRBD2. Germline V gene lookup returns CDR1 MNHEY and CDR2 SVGAGI. CDR3 length equals 15 residues. V dropped 2 bases and J dropped 6; count of bases not matched to a gene: 6. CDR3 nucleotides: TGTGCCAGCAGTTACGGCGGGGGGTTAGTCAATGAGCAGTTCTTC. Encoded protein: CASSYGGGLVNEQFF.

The rearrangement links TRBV7-8 to TRBJ1-6; D gene ambiguous. This CDR3 is built from 17 residues. Germline CDR1 is SGHVS and CDR2 is FQNEAQ. V dropped 2 bases and J dropped 3 bases, with 14 bases sitting between them. The CDR3 nucleotides are TGTGCCAGCAGCTTACCCCCCCAGGCAAACTATAATTCACCCCTCCACTTT. It yields the protein CASSLPPQANYNSPLHF. Variable domain in full (rest from reference TRBV7-8 and TRBJ1-6): GAGVSQSPRYKVAKRGQDVALRCDPISGHVSLFWYQQALGQGPEFLTYFQNEAQLDKSGLPSDRFFAERPEGSVSTLKIQRTQQEDSAVYLCASSLPPQANYNSPLHFGNGTRLTVT.